This entry concerns a single T cell receptor (beta chain). Its antigen is unknown. This specimen comes from a study of vaccination effects on CD4 cells after COVID-19. CDR3 length: 15 residues. From germline, CDR1 is SGHRS and CDR2 YFSETQ. Trimming at V came to 0 bases and at J to 1 base, leaving 3 bases not matched to a gene. Study-level points and caveats: Substantial clonal contraction characterized both infection- and vaccine-induced clones late after vaccination. Healthy vaccinees showed cross-reactivity with common cold coronaviruses in only 1 of 255 vaccine-induced clones.

The assay was immunoSEQ multiplex PCR, and TCRdb's table has in-frame clones only and misses some. The table includes 25,000 or so clones, 73% detected once. Antigen-specific CD4+ T cell clonotypes were called by their expansion after viral peptide-pool culture in ViraFEST. Cells that had been cultured for less than 13 days were the source of isolated CD4+ T cells. Nobody among the vaccine recipients had prior SARS-CoV-2 infection (nucleocapsid antibodies were negative). They grew a few million PBMC in each well, adding 8.5 to 10 IU/ml IL-2 and approximately 9.2 ug/ml peptides. Sequencing used CD4+ T cells from PBMCs cultured with HCoV-NL63 spike peptides, obtained before COVID-19 vaccination. The gene calls are TRBV5-1 and TRBJ1-1; 7 bases line up with TRBD1. The source of this sequence is a human donor who received a COVID-19 vaccine. For the CDR3, the DNA is TGCGCCAGCAGCTTGGGTAACAGGGGGAACACTGAAGCTTTCTTT. This sequence encodes CASSLGNRGNTEAFF.